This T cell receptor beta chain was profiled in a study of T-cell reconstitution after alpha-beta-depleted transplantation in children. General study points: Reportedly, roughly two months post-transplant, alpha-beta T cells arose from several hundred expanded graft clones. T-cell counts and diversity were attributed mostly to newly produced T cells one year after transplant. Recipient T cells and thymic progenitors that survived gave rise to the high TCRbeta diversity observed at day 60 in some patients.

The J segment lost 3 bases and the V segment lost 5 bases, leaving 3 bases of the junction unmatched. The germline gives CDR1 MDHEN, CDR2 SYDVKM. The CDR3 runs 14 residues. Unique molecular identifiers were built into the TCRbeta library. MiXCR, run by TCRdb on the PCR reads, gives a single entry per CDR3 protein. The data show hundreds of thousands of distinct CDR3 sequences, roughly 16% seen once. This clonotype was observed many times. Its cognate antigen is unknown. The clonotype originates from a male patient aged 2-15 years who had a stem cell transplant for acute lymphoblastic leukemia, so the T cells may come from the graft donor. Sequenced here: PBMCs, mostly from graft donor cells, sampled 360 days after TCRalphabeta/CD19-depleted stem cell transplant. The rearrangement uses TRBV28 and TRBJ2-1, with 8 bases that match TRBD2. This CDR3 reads CASSNAGGYNEQFF. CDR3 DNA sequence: TGTGCCAGCAGTAACGCGGGAGGCTACAATGAGCAGTTCTTC.